This passage covers 11 T cell receptor beta chains from one sample sequenced in a study of T-cell memory formation after mild COVID-19. TCRdb fed the 5' RACE reads into MiXCR, producing one record per CDR3 protein. The profile shows about 160,000 distinct CDR3 sequences, 25% to 40% of them singletons. Material for sequencing was PBMCs or a T cell subset sorted from them (not recorded which). These receptor sequences come from an adult woman who had mild COVID-19 (a few samples of this study predate the infection). Cell type and time point are not known.

This chain joins TRBV20-1 and TRBJ2-7; D not certain. Germline V CDR1 and CDR2: DFQATT, SNEGSKA (reference sequence). V lost 2 bases to trimming and J lost 1 base, with 33 bases between them. The CDR3 contains 21 residues. The CDR3 spells CSARLTHRRVQDQFRSYEQYF. The CDR3 DNA is TGCAGTGCTAGATTGACCCACCGACGAGTACAAGACCAGTTTCGTTCCTACGAGCAGTACTTC.

The genes are TRBV6-5 and TRBJ2-2; possibly TRBD1 or TRBD2 for D (5 bases each). Trimming took 8 bases from V and 2 from J, leaving 12 bases between them. The CDR3 totals 14 residues. CDR1 and CDR2 (germline): MNHEY, SVGAGI. CDR3: CASRGAENTGELFF. CDR3 nucleotides: TGTGCCAGCCGAGGGGCGGAAAACACCGGGGAGCTGTTTTTT.

The chain has TRBV2 and TRBJ2-3, with D perhaps TRBD2 (7 bases). The germline V and J ends were trimmed by 9 bases and 2 bases, with 12 bases remaining between them. The CDR3 sequence is 13 residues long. Germline V gives CDR1 SNHLY, CDR2 FYNNEI. CDR3 loop: CARRGAPTDTQYF. The CDR3 nucleotides read TGTGCCAGACGGGGGGCGCCCACAGATACGCAGTATTTT.

This clonotype was detected only a few times. J is TRBJ2-1 and V is TRBV5-1, with TRBD2 as a possible D gene (6 bases). V dropped 5 bases and J dropped 11 bases, with 11 bases sitting between them. The CDR3 loop spans 11 amino acids. Per germline, CDR1 SGHRS and CDR2 YFSETQ. In DNA, the CDR3 is TGCGCCAGCAGGCGGGACGGTAAGCAGTTCTTC. Translating gives CASRRDGKQFF.

This clonotype was counted between two and nine times. This chain uses TRBV7-8 with TRBJ1-6; 9 bases line up with TRBD1. The CDR3 is made up of 14 amino acids. V shed 10 bases and J 7 bases; nucleotides not matched to a gene: 8. Germline CDR1 is SGHVS and CDR2 is FQNEAQ. This CDR3 is CATRPGTGNSPLHF. Written as DNA, the CDR3 is TGTGCCACCCGACCCGGGACAGGGAATTCACCCCTCCACTTT.

This clonotype was found once. The V call is TRBV15, the J call TRBJ2-7; D may be TRBD1 (7 bases). Trimming removed 3 bases at V and 5 bases at J, with 11 bases between. There are 13 residues in the CDR3. Germline V CDR1 and CDR2: LNHNV, YYDKDF (reference sequence). In DNA form, the CDR3 reads TGTGCCACCAGCAGTGGCAGGGGGGACGAGCAGTACTTC. Its protein is CATSSGRGDEQYF.

This chain joins TRBV6-5 and TRBJ2-3; TRBD2 agrees at 10 bases. From germline, CDR1 is MNHEY and CDR2 SVGAGI. With V trimmed by 1 base and J by 3 bases, 13 bases remained unmatched. This CDR3 has 19 amino acids. CDR3 bases: TGTGCCAGCAGTTACTTTCTTCCTAGCGGGAGATTAGTAACAGATACGCAGTATTTT. This codes for CASSYFLPSGRLVTDTQYF.

This clonotype was found many times. The chain employs TRBV4-1 and TRBJ1-2; D perhaps matches TRBD1 (5 bases). CDR1 is MGHRA and CDR2 is YSYEKL in the germline V gene. V gave up 0 bases and J gave up 7 bases, with 18 bases separating them. The CDR3 is 16 residues long. The CDR3 nucleotides read TGCGCCAGCAGCCAAGAGGTAGGGGACCTGTTCGCTGGCTACACCTTC. It yields the protein CASSQEVGDLFAGYTF.

The chain uses TRBV9 and TRBJ2-1; 7 positions match TRBD1. V was clipped by 3 bases and J by 3 bases; unmatched bases: 6. CDR3 length: 15 amino acids. CDR1 SGDLS and CDR2 YYNGEE come from the germline V gene. For the CDR3, the DNA is TGTGCCAGCAGCGAGGACGGGACAGACTACAATGAGCAGTTCTTC. This translates into CASSEDGTDYNEQFF.

This rearrangement joins TRBV6-5 to TRBJ2-3; TRBD2 matches at 14 bases. Germline V gene lookup returns CDR1 MNHEY and CDR2 SVGAGI. The CDR3 is 17 residues long. V lost 1 base to trimming and J lost 8 bases; unmatched junction nucleotides: 8. CDR3 sequence reads: CASSYLPGTSGSITQYF. DNA for the CDR3: TGTGCCAGCAGTTACTTACCCGGGACTAGCGGGAGTATTACGCAGTATTTT.

This clonotype was detected only a few times. The genes are TRBV7-9 and TRBJ2-3; D gene ambiguous. Per germline, CDR1 SEHNR and CDR2 FQNEAQ (reference sequence). This CDR3 spans 13 amino acids. The V end was cut by 5 bases, the J end by 2 bases, with 8 bases between. The CDR3: CASSPETTDTQYF. The CDR3 DNA is TGTGCCAGCAGCCCCGAGACCACAGATACGCAGTATTTT.